Described below is a single TCR beta chain sequence and its context. The CDR3 totals 15 residues. Germline V gene sequence: CDR1 SNHLY, CDR2 FYNNEI. The V end was cut by 4 bases, the J end by 4 bases, with 14 bases between. This entry comes from a study of blood T cell repertoires in COVID-19. Overall study context: Samples came from the United States, Italy and Spain, spanning acute and convalescent COVID-19. In each case, the material was cDNA or gDNA derived from T cells, B-cell-depleted T cells, or PBMCs.

Original data processing: From reference gene primer amplification, estimates of nucleated cell counts were derived. Clones were sequenced by immunoSEQ multiplex PCR, and TCRdb holds only the in-frame ones, with some missing. That table is the source of V, J and clone size, and D and trimming were worked out from the DNA. The table includes tens of thousands of clones, 80% to 85% detected once. The sample taken for sequencing was peripheral blood. This sequence joins TRBV2 and TRBJ2-1; D unclear. The TCR sequence derives from a man aged 50 to 59 with acute or convalescent COVID-19. The CDR3, as DNA: TGTGCCAGCAGTGCCACAGCCGCCTTATACAATGAGCAGTTCTTC. Amino acid sequence: CASSATAALYNEQFF.